The 21 T cell receptor beta chains given below trace back to one sample, sequenced in a study of T cells in Graves' hyperthyroidism and ophthalmopathy. RNA transcripts served as the template for amplifying TCR beta CDR3 regions. TCR CDR3 underwent first-round RT-PCR with the HTBI primer set. MiXCR, applied by TCRdb to the multiplex PCR reads, yields one record per CDR3 protein. The table shows 450,000 to 650,000 distinct CDR3 sequences, with less than 25% occurring only once. The sequenced sample was blood. Every receptor here comes from a man aged 18 to 29 with Graves' hyperthyroidism.

This clonotype was counted ten times or more. The chain employs TRBV30 and TRBJ1-2, with 9 bases aligning to TRBD1. Germline V gene data show CDR1 as GTSNPN and CDR2 as SVGIG (reference sequence). The CDR3 consists of 13 residues. Losses at the gene ends were 2 bases for V and 13 bases for J; bases not matched to a gene: 11. The CDR3 DNA is TGTGCCTGGAGTTCCACAGGGGGCAACCTAATCACCTTC. Amino acids: CAWSSTGGNLITF.

This clonotype has at least ten counts. The chain has TRBV27 and TRBJ2-4; 7 bases map to TRBD2. This CDR3 spans 16 amino acids. Germline CDR1 reads MNHEY; CDR2 reads SMNVEV (reference sequence). V lost 4 bases to trimming and J lost 3 bases; unmatched junction nucleotides: 9. CDR3 coding DNA: TGTGCCAGCAGTTCTACGGGGGGAGTTGGCAAAAACATTCAGTACTTC. Protein: CASSSTGGVGKNIQYF.

The genes are TRBV30 and TRBJ2-7, with a weak D call TRBD2 (6 bases). This CDR3 has 13 residues. Trimming removed 5 bases at V and 3 bases at J, with 14 bases between. CDR1 is GTSNPN, CDR2 SVGIG, per germline (reference sequence). The CDR3 DNA reads as TGTGCCTGGGACGGCGGGGCTTTCTACGAGCAGTACTTC. It encodes CAWDGGAFYEQYF. The entire variable domain, with the rest obtained from reference TRBV30 and TRBJ2-7, is as follows: SQTIHQWPATLVQPVGSPLSLECTVEGTSNPNLYWYRQAAGRGLQLLFYSVGIGQISSEVPQNLSASRPQDRQFILSSKKLLLSDSGFYLCAWDGGAFYEQYFGPGTRLTVT.

This chain links TRBV11-2 with TRBJ1-3; D may be TRBD1 (5 bases). The CDR3 has 15 residues. V was shortened by 4 bases and J by 4 bases, with 14 bases between the two germline ends. Germline V lookup: CDR1 SGHAT, CDR2 FQNNGV. In nucleotides, the CDR3 is TGTGCCAGCAGCTCCAACGGGGGTCGGGGAAACACCATATATTTT. Its translation is CASSSNGGRGNTIYF. The full variable domain, its missing parts supplied by reference TRBV11-2 and TRBJ1-3, is EAGVAQSPRYKIIEKRQSVAFWCNPISGHATLYWYQQILGQGPKLLIQFQNNGVVDDSQLPKDRFSAERLKGVDSTLKIQPAKLEDSAVYLCASSSNGGRGNTIYFGEGSWLTVV.

The sample holds many counts of this clonotype. The rearrangement links TRBV20-1 to TRBJ2-7; D is perhaps TRBD2 (6 bases). V gave up 1 base and J gave up 6 bases, with 22 bases separating them. The CDR3 is 16 amino acids. Per germline, CDR1 DFQATT and CDR2 SNEGSKA (reference sequence). CDR3 nucleotide sequence: TGCAGTGCTAGAGCGGGGGAGCCATCTACACCTCGCGAGCAGTACTTC. It is translated as CSARAGEPSTPREQYF.

This clonotype has at least ten counts. The chain recombines TRBV3-1 with TRBJ2-5; either TRBD1 or TRBD2 may supply D (5 bases each). CDR1 is LGHDT and CDR2 is YNNKEL in the germline V gene (reference sequence). The CDR3 consists of 13 residues. V was pared by 5 bases and J by 6 bases, with 13 bases between. The CDR3 sequence: CASSYRDEKTQYF. DNA for the CDR3: TGTGCCAGCAGCTACCGGGACGAAAAGACCCAGTACTTC.

In its sample, this clonotype was seen many times. V and J are TRBV19 and TRBJ2-7; D is tentatively TRBD1 or TRBD2 (5 bases each). Germline CDR1 LNHDA, CDR2 SQIVND (reference sequence). Between the trimmed V and J ends, which lost 3 bases and 0 bases, there was a span of 9 bases. CDR3 length: 14 amino acids. The CDR3 spells CASSIAGSSYEQYF. The DNA of the CDR3 is TGTGCCAGTAGTATCGCAGGGAGCTCCTACGAGCAGTACTTC.

This clonotype was counted ten times or more. The chain is built from TRBV12-3 or TRBV12-4 and TRBJ1-5, with D unresolved. V gave up 0 bases and J gave up 3 bases, with 9 bases separating them. The CDR3 totals 15 residues. In DNA, the CDR3 is TGTGCCAGCAGTTTAGCAAACAGTCCCAATCAGCCCCAGCATTTT. It specifies CASSLANSPNQPQHF.

As to this clonotype: The junction does not match germline at one end; this may be a read error. The chain combines TRBV6-5 with TRBJ1-1; D is perhaps TRBD1 (5 bases). Germline CDR1 and CDR2: MNHEY and SVGAGI. CDR3 length: 15 residues. CDR3: CTSSYSTRGNTETFF. In DNA form, the CDR3 reads TGTACCAGCAGTTACTCGACTCGGGGGAACACTGAAACTTTCTTT.

This clonotype was counted ten times or more. The chain recombines TRBV28 with TRBJ2-5; the D gene is possibly TRBD2 (5 bases). The V gene's germline CDR1 is MDHEN and CDR2 SYDVKM. Trimming removed 8 bases from V and 2 bases from J, with 18 bases in between. There are 15 residues in the CDR3. The CDR3 DNA sequence: TGTGCCAGCTTTAAGAAGGACTTAAATCAAGAGACCCAGTACTTC. It encodes CASFKKDLNQETQYF.

The sample holds many counts of this clonotype. The chain carries TRBV12-5 and TRBJ2-5; D is uncertain. CDR1 is LGHNT and CDR2 is FRNRAP in the germline V gene. Trimming took off 1 base at V and 1 base at J, with 4 bases between the two ends. The CDR3 is 13 amino acids. CDR3 sequence: CASGLDLQETQYF. CDR3 DNA: TGTGCTAGTGGTTTGGACCTCCAAGAGACCCAGTACTTC.

This chain uses TRBV28 with TRBJ1-5; D is possibly TRBD1 (5 bases). CDR3 size: 19 residues. Germline V CDR1 and CDR2: MDHEN, SYDVKM. Trimming left V 4 bases short and J 5 bases short, with 27 bases between. This CDR3 reads CASSYSRGNPGGKYQPQHF. For the CDR3, the DNA is TGTGCCAGCAGTTACTCCCGGGGAAACCCTGGGGGGAAATATCAGCCCCAGCATTTT.

This clonotype was counted many times. The genes are TRBV2 and TRBJ2-6; the D is unclear. The germline V gene has CDR1 SNHLY and CDR2 FYNNEI. This CDR3 comprises 16 residues. The V and J ends lost 6 bases and 1 base respectively, with 13 bases between them. CDR3 DNA: TGTGCCAGCAGACTAAATCATCAGTCTGGGGCCAACGTCCTGACTTTC. Translation gives CASRLNHQSGANVLTF.

There are a few counts of this clonotype. The V gene is TRBV6-1, the J gene TRBJ2-6, with D perhaps TRBD1 (5 bases). Germline loops: CDR1 MNHNS, CDR2 SASEGT. The germline V and J ends were trimmed by 6 bases and 4 bases, with 13 bases remaining between them. The CDR3 extends over 15 amino acids. Here the CDR3 DNA reads TGTGCCAGCAGCCCCAGGGCGTCCGGGGCCAACGTCCTGACTTTC. Translated: CASSPRASGANVLTF.

The table lists this clonotype with a few counts. This chain joins TRBV6-2 or TRBV6-3 and TRBJ2-7, with D hard to call. The CDR3 totals 13 residues. The germline V gene encodes CDR1 MNHEY and CDR2 SVGEGT. The V gene lost 6 bases and the J gene lost 2 bases, with 11 bases spanning the gap. The CDR3 sequence is CASRPGGAYEQYF. DNA of the CDR3: TGTGCCAGCAGGCCAGGTGGCGCCTACGAGCAGTACTTC.

As to this clonotype: A much larger clone lies one base from this, so it may be a read error. The chain uses TRBV20-1 and TRBJ1-5, with TRBD1 identical over 9 bases. Trimming cost V 6 bases and J 5 bases; bases outside gene matches: 5. Germline loops: CDR1 DFQATT, CDR2 SNEGSKA (reference sequence). CDR3 length: 13 residues. The DNA for the CDR3 is TGCAGTGCGCGGACAGGGGCGGATCAGCCCCAGCATTTT. Translated: CSARTGADQPQHF.

This clonotype was seen repeatedly, ten times or more. This sequence joins TRBV6-5 and TRBJ1-2, with D possibly TRBD1 on 5 matching bases. Trimming removed 7 bases from V and 5 bases from J, with 20 bases in between. Germline assignment: CDR1 MNHEY and CDR2 SVGAGI. The CDR3 sequence is 15 residues long. CDR3 nucleotide sequence: TGTGCCAGCACTTATACTTCGGGGCAGACATATGGCTACACCTTC. Its protein is CASTYTSGQTYGYTF.

The chain couples TRBV4-1 to TRBJ1-2, with D unclear. The CDR3 consists of 15 residues. V dropped 3 bases and J dropped 5 bases, with 16 bases sitting between them. CDR1 is MGHRA, CDR2 YSYEKL, per germline. The CDR3 sequence: CASSQGRPEEYGYTF. The DNA for the CDR3 is TGCGCCAGCAGCCAGGGGAGGCCGGAGGAATATGGCTACACCTTC.

This chain joins TRBV6-1 and TRBJ1-1; D is perhaps TRBD1 (6 bases). This CDR3 is 15 amino acids long. The germline CDR1 and CDR2 sequences are MNHNS and SASEGT. Trimming stripped 5 bases from V and 0 bases from J, with 13 bases between. The CDR3 reads CASSHRTAMNTEAFF. In nucleotides, the CDR3 is TGTGCCAGCAGTCATCGGACAGCCATGAACACTGAAGCTTTCTTT.

In regard to this clonotype: At one end the junction does not follow the germline gene, possibly because of a read error. The chain has TRBV7-2 and TRBJ1-1, with 8 positions matching TRBD1. The germline V gene has CDR1 SGHTA and CDR2 FQGNSA. This CDR3 region has 14 residues. CDR3 DNA: TGTGCCAGCAGCCCGAGACAGGGGCACACTAAAGCTTTCTTT. It yields the protein CASSPRQGHTKAFF.

This clonotype was recorded at least ten times. The CDR3 sequence: CASSSSGTNQETQYF. CDR3 bases: TGTGCCAGCAGTTCATCCGGGACCAACCAAGAGACCCAGTACTTC. This chain connects TRBV7-9 to TRBJ2-5; D could derive from TRBD1 or TRBD2 (5 bases each). The V gene's germline CDR1 is SEHNR and CDR2 FQNEAQ (reference sequence). The CDR3 has 15 amino acids. V lost 6 bases, J lost 0 bases, and 14 bases lay in between.